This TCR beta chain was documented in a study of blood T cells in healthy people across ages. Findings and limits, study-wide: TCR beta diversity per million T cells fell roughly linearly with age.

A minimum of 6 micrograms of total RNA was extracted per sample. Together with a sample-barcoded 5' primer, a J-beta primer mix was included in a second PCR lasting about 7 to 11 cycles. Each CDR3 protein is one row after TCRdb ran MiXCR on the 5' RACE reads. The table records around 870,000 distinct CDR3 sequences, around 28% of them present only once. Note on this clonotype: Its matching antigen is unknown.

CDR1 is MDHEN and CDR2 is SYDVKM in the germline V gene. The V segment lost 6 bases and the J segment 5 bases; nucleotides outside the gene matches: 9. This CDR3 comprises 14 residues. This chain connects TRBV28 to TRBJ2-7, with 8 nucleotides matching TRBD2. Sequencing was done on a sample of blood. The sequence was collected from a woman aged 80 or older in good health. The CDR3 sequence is CASRRGLAPDEQYF. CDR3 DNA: TGTGCCAGCAGGCGAGGACTAGCTCCGGACGAGCAGTACTTC.